These 4 T cell receptor beta chains share one sample of origin, sequenced in a study of brain T cells in children with intractable seizures (dated by TCRdb to the early 2020s). The library was produced with the immunoSEQ multiplex PCR assay. The source is immuneACCESS, and TCRdb retained only in-frame sequences with V and J called. Part of the clones is not carried over; for the studies checked, unresolved V genes explain less than half of this, and the remainder is unexplained. For this sample the table gives a few hundred thousand clones, of which roughly 92% were detected only once. 5.5% to 6% of the sample is held by the ten biggest clonotypes. Per the publication, the time point label means: blood from clinic visit 5 months post-surgery; TSC patient then seizure free. The sample here was peripheral blood, taken approximately 5 months after surgery. The receptor source for this set is a boy in the first two years of life with tuberous sclerosis and intractable seizures.

The chain carries TRBV15 and TRBJ1-5; D not resolved. The CDR3 runs 13 residues. Germline CDR1 is LNHNV and CDR2 is YYDKDF (reference sequence). Trimming took off 0 bases at V and 9 bases at J, with 9 bases between the two ends. The chain's CDR3 is CATSRDLGRPQHF. The CDR3 DNA reads TGTGCCACCAGCAGAGACCTTGGTCGGCCCCAGCATTTT.

This clone appeared a few times. V usage is TRBV27 and J usage is TRBJ1-2; D unresolved. Germline CDR1 reads MNHEY; CDR2 reads SMNVEV (reference sequence). V was cut by 6 bases and J by 4 bases, with 12 bases left in between. The CDR3 contains 13 residues. CDR3 nucleotides: TGTGCCAGCAGCTACGGCGAGACCTATGGCTACACCTTC. Translating gives CASSYGETYGYTF.

The chain carries TRBV28 and TRBJ2-7; D uncertain. CDR1 and CDR2 from the germline V gene are MDHEN and SYDVKM. This CDR3 is built from 13 residues. Trimming stripped 5 bases from V and 0 bases from J, with 8 bases between. The CDR3 nucleotides are TGTGCCAGCAGTAGGGCTGACTCCTACGAGCAGTACTTC. As protein: CASSRADSYEQYF.

This chain joins TRBV5-6 and TRBJ2-2, with D unresolved. V was clipped by 0 bases and J by 0 bases, with 6 bases between them. Germline CDR1 SGHDT, CDR2 YYEEEE. The CDR3 loop spans 15 amino acids. This chain's CDR3 is CASSLGTANTGELFF. The CDR3 bases are TGTGCCAGCAGCTTGGGTACAGCGAACACCGGGGAGCTGTTTTTT.